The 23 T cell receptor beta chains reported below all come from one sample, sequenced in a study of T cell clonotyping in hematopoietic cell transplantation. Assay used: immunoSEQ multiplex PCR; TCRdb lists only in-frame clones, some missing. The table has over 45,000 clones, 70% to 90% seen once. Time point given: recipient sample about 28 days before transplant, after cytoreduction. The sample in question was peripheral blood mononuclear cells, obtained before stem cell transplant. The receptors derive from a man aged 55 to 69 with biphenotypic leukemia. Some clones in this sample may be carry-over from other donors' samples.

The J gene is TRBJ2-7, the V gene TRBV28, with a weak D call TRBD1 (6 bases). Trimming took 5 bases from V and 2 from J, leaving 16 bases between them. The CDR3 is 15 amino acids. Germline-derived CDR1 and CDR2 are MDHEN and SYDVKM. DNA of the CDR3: TGTGCCAGCAGTGGAGTGGACAGACTTACCTACGAGCAGTACTTC. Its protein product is CASSGVDRLTYEQYF.

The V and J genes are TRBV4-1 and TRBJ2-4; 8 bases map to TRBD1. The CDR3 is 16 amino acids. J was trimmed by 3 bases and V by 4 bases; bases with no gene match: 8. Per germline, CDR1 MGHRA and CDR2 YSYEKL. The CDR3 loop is CASSLRQGSGKNIQYF. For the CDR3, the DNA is TGCGCCAGCAGCCTCCGACAGGGGTCGGGCAAAAACATTCAGTACTTC.

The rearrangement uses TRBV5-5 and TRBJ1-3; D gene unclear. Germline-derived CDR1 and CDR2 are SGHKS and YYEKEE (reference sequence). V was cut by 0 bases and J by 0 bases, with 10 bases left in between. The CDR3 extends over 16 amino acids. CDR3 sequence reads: CASSLEPRFSGNTIYF. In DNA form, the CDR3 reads TGTGCCAGCAGCTTGGAACCTCGTTTCTCTGGAAACACCATATATTTT.

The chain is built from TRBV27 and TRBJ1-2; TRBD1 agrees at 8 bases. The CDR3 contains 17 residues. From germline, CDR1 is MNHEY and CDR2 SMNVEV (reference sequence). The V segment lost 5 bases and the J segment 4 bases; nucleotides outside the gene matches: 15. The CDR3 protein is CASSPQDRVDLGYGYTF. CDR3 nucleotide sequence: TGTGCCAGCAGTCCACAGGACAGGGTCGACTTGGGCTATGGCTACACCTTC.

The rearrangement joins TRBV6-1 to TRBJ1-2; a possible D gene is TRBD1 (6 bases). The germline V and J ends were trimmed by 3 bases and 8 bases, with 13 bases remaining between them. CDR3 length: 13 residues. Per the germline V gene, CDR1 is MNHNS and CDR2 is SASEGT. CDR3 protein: CASSERQVRGYTF. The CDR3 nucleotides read TGTGCCAGCAGTGAGCGACAGGTCCGCGGCTACACCTTC.

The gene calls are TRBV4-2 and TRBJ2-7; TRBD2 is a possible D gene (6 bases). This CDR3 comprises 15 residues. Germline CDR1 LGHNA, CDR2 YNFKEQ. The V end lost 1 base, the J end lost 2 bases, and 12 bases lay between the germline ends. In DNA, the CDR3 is TGTGCCAGCAGCCAAGGGTCCGGCGGGGCCTACGAGCAGTACTTC. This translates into CASSQGSGGAYEQYF.

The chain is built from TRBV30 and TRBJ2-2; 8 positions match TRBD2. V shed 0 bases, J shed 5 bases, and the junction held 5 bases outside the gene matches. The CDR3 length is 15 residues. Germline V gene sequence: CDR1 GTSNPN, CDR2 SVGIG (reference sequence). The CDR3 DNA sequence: TGTGCCTGGAGTGTGGGACTAGTCGGGACCGGGGAGCTGTTTTTT. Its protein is CAWSVGLVGTGELFF. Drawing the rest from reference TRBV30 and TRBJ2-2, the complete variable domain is SQTIHQWPATLVQPVGSPLSLECTVEGTSNPNLYWYRQAAGRGLQLLFYSVGIGQISSEVPQNLSASRPQDRQFILSSKKLLLSDSGFYLCAWSVGLVGTGELFFGEGSRLTVL.

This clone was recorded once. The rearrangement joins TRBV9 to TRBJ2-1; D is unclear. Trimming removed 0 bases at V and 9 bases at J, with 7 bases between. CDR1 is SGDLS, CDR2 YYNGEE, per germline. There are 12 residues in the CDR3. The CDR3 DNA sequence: TGTGCCAGCAGCGTAGGCGGTACTGAGCAGTTCTTC. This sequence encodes CASSVGGTEQFF.

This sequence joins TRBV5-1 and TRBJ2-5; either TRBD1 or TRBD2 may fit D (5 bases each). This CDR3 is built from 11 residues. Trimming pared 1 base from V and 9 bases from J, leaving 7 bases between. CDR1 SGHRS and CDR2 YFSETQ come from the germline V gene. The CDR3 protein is CASSLQGAQYF. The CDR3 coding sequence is TGCGCCAGCAGCTTGCAGGGAGCCCAGTACTTC.

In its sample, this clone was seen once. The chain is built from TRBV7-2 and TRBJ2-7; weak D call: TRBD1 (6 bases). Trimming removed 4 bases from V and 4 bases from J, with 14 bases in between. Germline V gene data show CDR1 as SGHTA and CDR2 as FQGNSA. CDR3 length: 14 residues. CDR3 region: CASSSHRDSYEQYF. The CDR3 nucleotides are TGTGCCAGCAGCTCGCACAGGGATAGTTACGAGCAGTACTTC. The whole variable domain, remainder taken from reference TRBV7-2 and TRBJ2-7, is GAGVSQSPSNKVTEKGKDVELRCDPISGHTALYWYRQSLGQGLEFLIYFQGNSAPDKSGLPSDRFSAERTGGSVSTLTIQRTQQEDSAVYLCASSSHRDSYEQYFGPGTRLTVT.

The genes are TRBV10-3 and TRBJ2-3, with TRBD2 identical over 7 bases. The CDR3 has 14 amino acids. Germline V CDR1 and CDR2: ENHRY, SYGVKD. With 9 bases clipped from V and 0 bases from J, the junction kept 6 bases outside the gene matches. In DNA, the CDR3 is TGTGCCATATCTAGCGGCACAAGCACAGATACGCAGTATTTT. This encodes CAISSGTSTDTQYF.

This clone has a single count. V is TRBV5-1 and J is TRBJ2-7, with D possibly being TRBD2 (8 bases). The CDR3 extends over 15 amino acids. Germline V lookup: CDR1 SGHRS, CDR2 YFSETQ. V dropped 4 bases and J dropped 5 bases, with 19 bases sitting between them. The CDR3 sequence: CASSPGGAGGDEQYF. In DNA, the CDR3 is TGCGCCAGCAGCCCCGGGGGGGCAGGGGGTGACGAGCAGTACTTC.

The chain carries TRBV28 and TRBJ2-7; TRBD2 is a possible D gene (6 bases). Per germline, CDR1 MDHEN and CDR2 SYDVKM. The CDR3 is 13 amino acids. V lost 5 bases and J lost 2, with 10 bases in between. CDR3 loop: CASSRRGPYEQYF. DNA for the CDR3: TGTGCCAGCAGTAGGCGGGGCCCCTACGAGCAGTACTTC.

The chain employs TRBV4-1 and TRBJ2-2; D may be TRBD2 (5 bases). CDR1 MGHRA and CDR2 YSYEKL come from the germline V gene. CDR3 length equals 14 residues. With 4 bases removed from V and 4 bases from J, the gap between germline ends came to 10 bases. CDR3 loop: CASSRTRGTGELFF. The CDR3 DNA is TGCGCCAGCAGCCGAACCCGGGGCACCGGGGAGCTGTTTTTT.

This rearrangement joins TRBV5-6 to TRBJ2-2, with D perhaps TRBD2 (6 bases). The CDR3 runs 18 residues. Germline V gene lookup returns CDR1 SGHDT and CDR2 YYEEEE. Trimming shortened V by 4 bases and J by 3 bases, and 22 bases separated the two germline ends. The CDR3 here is CASSHLPGSRDYTGELFF. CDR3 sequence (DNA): TGTGCCAGCAGCCACCTACCCGGATCGCGGGATTACACCGGGGAGCTGTTTTTT.

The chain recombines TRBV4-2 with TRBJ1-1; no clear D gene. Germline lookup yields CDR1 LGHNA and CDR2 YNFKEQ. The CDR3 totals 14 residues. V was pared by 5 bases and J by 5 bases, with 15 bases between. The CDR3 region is CASSDTWTGTEAFF. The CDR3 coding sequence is TGTGCCAGCAGCGATACCTGGACGGGGACTGAAGCTTTCTTT.

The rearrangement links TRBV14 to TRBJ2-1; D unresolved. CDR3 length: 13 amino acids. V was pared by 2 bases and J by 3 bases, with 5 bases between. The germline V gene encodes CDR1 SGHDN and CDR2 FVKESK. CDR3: CASSQQVYNEQFF. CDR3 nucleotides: TGTGCCAGCAGCCAACAGGTCTACAATGAGCAGTTCTTC.

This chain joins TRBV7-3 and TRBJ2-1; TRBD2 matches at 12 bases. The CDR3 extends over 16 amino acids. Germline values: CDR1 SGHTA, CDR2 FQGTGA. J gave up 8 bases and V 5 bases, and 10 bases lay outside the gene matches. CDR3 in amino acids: CASSADLAGGPHEQFF. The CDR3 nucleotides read TGTGCCAGCAGCGCGGACCTAGCGGGAGGGCCCCATGAGCAGTTCTTC.

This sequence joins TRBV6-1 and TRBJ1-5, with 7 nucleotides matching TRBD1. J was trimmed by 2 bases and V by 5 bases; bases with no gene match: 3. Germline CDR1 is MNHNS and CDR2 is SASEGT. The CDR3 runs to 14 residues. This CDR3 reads CASSRQGGNQPQHF. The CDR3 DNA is TGTGCCAGCAGTCGACAGGGAGGCAATCAGCCCCAGCATTTT.

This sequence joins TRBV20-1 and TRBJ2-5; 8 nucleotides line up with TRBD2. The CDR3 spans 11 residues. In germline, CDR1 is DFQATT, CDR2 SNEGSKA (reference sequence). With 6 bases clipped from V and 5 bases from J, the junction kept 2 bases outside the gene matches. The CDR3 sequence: CSAGGVETQYF. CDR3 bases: TGCAGTGCCGGGGGGGTGGAGACCCAGTACTTC.

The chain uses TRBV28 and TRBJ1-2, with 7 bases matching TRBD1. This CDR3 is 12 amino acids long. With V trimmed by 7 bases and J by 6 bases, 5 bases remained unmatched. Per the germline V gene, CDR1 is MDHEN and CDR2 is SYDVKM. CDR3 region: CASTTGDHGYTF. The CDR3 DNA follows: TGTGCCAGCACTACAGGGGATCATGGCTACACCTTC.

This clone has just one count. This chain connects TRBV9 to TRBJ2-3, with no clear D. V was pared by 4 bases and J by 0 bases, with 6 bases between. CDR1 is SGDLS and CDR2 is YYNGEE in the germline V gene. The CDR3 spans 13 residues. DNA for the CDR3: TGTGCCAGCAGCCCCCAAAGCACAGATACGCAGTATTTT. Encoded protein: CASSPQSTDTQYF.

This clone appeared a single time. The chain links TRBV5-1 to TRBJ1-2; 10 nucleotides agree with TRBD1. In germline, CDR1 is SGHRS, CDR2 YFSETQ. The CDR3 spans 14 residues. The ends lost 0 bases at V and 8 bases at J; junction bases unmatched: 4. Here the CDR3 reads CASSLDGTGDGYTF. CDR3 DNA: TGCGCCAGCAGCTTGGACGGGACAGGGGACGGCTACACCTTC.